This T cell receptor (beta chain) was found in a study of blood T cell repertoires in COVID-19. Background on the study: Nucleic acid was either cDNA or gDNA, and it came from T cells, B-cell-depleted T cells, or PBMCs.

The CDR3 spans 13 residues. Germline CDR1 reads SGDLS; CDR2 reads YYNGEE. The germline V and J ends were trimmed by 4 bases and 2 bases, with 7 bases remaining between them. This clone was found many times. Recovered status in Cohort 3 required two negative PCRs, clearance, or symptom resolution. How the authors handled the data: From reference gene primer amplification, estimates of nucleated cell counts were derived. This table comes from immunoSEQ multiplex PCR, and its TCRdb copy is limited to in-frame clones, with some not included. V and J calls and clone size follow that table, whereas D and trimming were derived from the DNA. The sample shows 150,000 to 200,000 clones, around 84% of them seen only once.

This rearrangement joins TRBV9 to TRBJ1-3; D ambiguous. The receptor's source is a man aged 50 to 59 who had recovered from COVID-19. The sequenced material came from PBMCs or T cells enriched from blood (not recorded which). The CDR3 region has the DNA TGTGCCAGCAGCTCCAGAACTGGAAACACCATATATTTT. Translation gives CASSSRTGNTIYF.